This T cell receptor beta chain was retrieved from a study of T cell repertoires in cytomegalovirus infection. Each CDR3 protein gets one entry after TCRdb re-called the reads with MiXCR. The sample has some 800,000 distinct CDR3 sequences; under 35% are singletons. The CDR3 has 15 residues. Germline loops: CDR1 SEHNR, CDR2 FQNEAQ (reference sequence). The trim removed 4 bases at V and 8 bases at J, leaving 9 bases unmatched. In this sample, this clonotype turned up many times. Its target is unknown. The chain couples TRBV7-9 to TRBJ2-1; TRBD1 matches at 9 bases. The receptor was isolated from a human donor in good health (CMV status not recorded). Some clones in this sample may be carry-over from other donors' samples. Sequencing was performed on cultured CD8+ T cells from PBMCs, taken from culture after CMV antigen stimulation. The CDR3 loop reads CASSWGQGKAYEQFF. The CDR3, as DNA: TGTGCCAGCAGCTGGGGACAGGGTAAAGCATATGAGCAGTTCTTC.